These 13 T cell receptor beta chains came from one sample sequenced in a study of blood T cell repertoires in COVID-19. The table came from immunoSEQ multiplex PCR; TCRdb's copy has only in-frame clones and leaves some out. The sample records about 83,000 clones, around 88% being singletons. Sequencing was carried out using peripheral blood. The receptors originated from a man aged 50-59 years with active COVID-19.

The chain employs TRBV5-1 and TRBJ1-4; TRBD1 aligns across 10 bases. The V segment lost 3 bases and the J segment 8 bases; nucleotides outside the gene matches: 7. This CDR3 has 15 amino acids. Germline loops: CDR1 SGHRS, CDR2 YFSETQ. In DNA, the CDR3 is TGCGCCAGCAGCTCAGGGGACAGGGGAGAGGAAAAACTGTTTTTT. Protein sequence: CASSSGDRGEEKLFF.

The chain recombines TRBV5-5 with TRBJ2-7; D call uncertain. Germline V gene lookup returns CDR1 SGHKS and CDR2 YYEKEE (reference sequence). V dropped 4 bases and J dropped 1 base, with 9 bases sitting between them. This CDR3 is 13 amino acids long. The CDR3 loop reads CASSLAGSYEQYF. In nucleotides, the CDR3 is TGTGCCAGCAGCCTCGCCGGTTCCTACGAGCAGTACTTC.

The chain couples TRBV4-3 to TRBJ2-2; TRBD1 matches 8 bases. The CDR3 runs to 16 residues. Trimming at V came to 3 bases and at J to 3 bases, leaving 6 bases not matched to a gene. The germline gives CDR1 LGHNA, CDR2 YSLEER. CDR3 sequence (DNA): TGCGCCAGCAGCCAGGGAATGGGACAGGACACCGGGGAGCTGTTTTTT. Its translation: CASSQGMGQDTGELFF.

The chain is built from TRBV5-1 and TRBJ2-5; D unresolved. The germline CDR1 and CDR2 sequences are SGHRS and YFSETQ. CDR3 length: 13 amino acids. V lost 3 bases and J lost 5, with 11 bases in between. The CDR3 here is CASSSSPGETQYF. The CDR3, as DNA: TGCGCCAGCAGCTCGTCGCCCGGGGAGACCCAGTACTTC.

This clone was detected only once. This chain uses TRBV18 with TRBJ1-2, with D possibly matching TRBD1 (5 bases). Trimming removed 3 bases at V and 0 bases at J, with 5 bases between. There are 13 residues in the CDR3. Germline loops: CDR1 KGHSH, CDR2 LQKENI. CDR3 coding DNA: TGTGCCAGCTCACCGGGGCCTAACTATGGCTACACCTTC. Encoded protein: CASSPGPNYGYTF.

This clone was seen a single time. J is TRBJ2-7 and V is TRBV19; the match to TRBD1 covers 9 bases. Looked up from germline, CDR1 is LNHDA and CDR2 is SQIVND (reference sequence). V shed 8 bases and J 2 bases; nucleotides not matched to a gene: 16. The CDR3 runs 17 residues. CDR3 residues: CASSDRGLHLLPYEQYF. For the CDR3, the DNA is TGTGCCAGTTCGGACAGGGGCCTCCACCTTCTACCCTACGAGCAGTACTTC.

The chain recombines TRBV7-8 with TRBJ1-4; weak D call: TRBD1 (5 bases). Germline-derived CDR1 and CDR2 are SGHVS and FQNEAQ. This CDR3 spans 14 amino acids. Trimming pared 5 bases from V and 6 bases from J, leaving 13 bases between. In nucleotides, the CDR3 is TGTGCCAGCAGCCGTGACAGACCAGATGAAAAACTGTTTTTT. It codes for CASSRDRPDEKLFF.

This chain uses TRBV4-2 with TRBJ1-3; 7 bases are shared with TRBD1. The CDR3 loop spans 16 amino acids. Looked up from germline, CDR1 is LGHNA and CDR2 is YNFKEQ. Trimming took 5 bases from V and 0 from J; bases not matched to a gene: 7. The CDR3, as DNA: TGTGCCAGCAGCATTATACAGGGGCACTCTGGAAACACCATATATTTT. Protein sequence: CASSIIQGHSGNTIYF.

The CDR3 sequence is CASRFQGANTGELFF. CDR3 bases: TGTGCCAGCAGGTTCCAGGGCGCCAACACCGGGGAGCTGTTTTTT. The V call is TRBV2, the J call TRBJ2-2; maybe TRBD1 (5 bases). Germline CDR1 and CDR2: SNHLY and FYNNEI. V shed 6 bases and J shed 2 bases, with 13 bases lying between them. The CDR3 consists of 15 residues.

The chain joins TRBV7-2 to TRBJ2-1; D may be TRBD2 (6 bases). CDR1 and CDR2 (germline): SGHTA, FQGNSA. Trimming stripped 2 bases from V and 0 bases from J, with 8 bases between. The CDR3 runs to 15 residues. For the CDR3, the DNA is TGTGCCAGCAGCTTAATGGGAGGCTCCTACAATGAGCAGTTCTTC. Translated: CASSLMGGSYNEQFF.

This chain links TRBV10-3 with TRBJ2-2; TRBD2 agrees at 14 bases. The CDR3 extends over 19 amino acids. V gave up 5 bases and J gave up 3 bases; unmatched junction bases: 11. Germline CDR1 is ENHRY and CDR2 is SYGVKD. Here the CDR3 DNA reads TGTGCCATCAGTTCTCCCGGGACTAGCGGGAGCCTAGACACCGGGGAGCTGTTTTTT. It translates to CAISSPGTSGSLDTGELFF.

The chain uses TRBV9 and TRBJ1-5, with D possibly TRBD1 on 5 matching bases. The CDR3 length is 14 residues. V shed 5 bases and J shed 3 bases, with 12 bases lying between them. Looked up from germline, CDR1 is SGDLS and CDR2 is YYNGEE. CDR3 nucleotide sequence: TGTGCCAGCAGTGCCGGGACTTTCAATCAGCCCCAGCATTTT. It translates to CASSAGTFNQPQHF. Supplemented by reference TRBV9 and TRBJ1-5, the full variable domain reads DSGVTQTPKHLITATGQRVTLRCSPRSGDLSVYWYQQSLDQGLQFLIQYYNGEERAKGNILERFSAQQFPDLHSELNLSSLELGDSALYFCASSAGTFNQPQHFGDGTRLSIL.

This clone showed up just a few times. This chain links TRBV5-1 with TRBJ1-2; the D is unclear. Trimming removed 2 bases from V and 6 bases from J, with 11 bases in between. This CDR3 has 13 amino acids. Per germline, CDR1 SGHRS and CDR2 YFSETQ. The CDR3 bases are TGCGCCAGCAGCTTAGGAGGGATCGATGGCTACACCTTC. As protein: CASSLGGIDGYTF.